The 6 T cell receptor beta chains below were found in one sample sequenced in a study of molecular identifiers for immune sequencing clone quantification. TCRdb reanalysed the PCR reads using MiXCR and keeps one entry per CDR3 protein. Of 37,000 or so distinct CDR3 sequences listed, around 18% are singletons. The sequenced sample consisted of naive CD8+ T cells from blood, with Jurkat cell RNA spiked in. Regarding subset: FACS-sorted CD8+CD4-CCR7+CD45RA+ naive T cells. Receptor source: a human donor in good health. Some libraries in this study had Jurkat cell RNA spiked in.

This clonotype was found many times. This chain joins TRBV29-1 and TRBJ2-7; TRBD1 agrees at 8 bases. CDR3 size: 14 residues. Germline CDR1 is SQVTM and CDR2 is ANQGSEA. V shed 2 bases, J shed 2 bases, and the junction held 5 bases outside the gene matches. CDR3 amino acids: CSVEKGTGPYEQYF. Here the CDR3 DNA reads TGCAGCGTTGAAAAGGGGACAGGTCCCTACGAGCAGTACTTC.

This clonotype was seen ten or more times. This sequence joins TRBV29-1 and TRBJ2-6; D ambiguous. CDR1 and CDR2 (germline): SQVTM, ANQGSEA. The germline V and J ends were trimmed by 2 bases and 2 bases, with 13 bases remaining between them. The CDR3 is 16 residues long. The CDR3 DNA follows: TGCAGCGTTGAAACCGATCCCTTACCTGGGGCCAACGTCCTGACTTTC. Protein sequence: CSVETDPLPGANVLTF.

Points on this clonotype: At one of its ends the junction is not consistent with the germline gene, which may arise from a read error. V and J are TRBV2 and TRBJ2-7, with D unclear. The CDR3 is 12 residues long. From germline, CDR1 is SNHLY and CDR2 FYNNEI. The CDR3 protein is CAGSRPAPEQYF. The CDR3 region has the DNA TGTGCCGGCAGTAGGCCGGCTCCGGAGCAGTACTTC.

This CDR3 is CASSIGVRGSTDTQYF. CDR3 DNA: TGTGCCAGTAGTATAGGGGTACGGGGAAGCACAGATACGCAGTATTTT. This chain joins TRBV19 and TRBJ2-3, with D maybe TRBD2 (5 bases). Germline CDR1 LNHDA, CDR2 SQIVND (reference sequence). V was trimmed by 1 base and J by 0 bases, leaving 11 bases between them. The CDR3 extends over 16 amino acids.

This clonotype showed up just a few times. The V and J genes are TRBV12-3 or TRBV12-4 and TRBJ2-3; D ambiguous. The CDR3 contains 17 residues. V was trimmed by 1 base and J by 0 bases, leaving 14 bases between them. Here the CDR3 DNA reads TGTGCCAGCAGTTTAGGCCCCCTACCACTTAGCACAGATACGCAGTATTTT. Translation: CASSLGPLPLSTDTQYF.

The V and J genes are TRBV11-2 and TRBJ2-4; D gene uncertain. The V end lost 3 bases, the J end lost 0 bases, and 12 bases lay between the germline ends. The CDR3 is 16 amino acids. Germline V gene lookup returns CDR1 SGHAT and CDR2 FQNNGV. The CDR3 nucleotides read TGTGCCAGCAGCTTTGGGCGAGTCTTAGCCAAAAACATTCAGTACTTC. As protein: CASSFGRVLAKNIQYF.